This TCR beta chain emerged from a study of Graves' ophthalmopathy and Graves' hyperthyroidism. Study background: Peripheral blood collection took place at initial diagnosis, before any treatment. Whole-study results and caveats: Blood repertoires reportedly contained most expanded thyroid clonotypes above 0.001 frequency.

Germline CDR1 and CDR2: DFQATT and SNEGSKA (reference sequence). This CDR3 contains 12 residues. Losses at the gene ends were 3 bases for V and 7 bases for J; bases not matched to a gene: 6. The sequenced template was RNA, covering the TCR beta CDR3 region. HTBI primers were employed in first-round RT-PCR, then a second-round multiplex PCR followed. MiXCR, run by TCRdb on the multiplex PCR reads, gives a single entry per CDR3 protein. Counted here are hundreds of thousands of distinct CDR3 sequences, about two fifths occurring once; the ten biggest clones make up 3.3%. This clonotype was found many times. What it binds is not known.

The sample comprised peripheral blood. The sequence derives from an adult man with Graves' ophthalmopathy. The chain couples TRBV20-1 to TRBJ2-7; 7 nucleotides match TRBD2. The CDR3 region has the DNA TGCAGTGCTAGCGGGTCGCGGGGGGAGCAGTACTTC. Translation gives CSASGSRGEQYF.